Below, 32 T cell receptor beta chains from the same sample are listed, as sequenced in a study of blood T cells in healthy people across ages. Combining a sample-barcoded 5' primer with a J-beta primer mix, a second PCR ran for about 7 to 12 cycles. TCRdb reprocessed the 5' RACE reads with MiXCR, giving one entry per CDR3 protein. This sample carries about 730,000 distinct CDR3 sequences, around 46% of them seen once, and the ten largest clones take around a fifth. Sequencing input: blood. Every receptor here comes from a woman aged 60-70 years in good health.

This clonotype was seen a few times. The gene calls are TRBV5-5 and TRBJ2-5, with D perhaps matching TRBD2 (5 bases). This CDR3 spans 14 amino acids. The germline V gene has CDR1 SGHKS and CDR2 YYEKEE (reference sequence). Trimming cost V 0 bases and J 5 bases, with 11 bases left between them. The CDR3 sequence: CASSLGRPGETQYF. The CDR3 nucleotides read TGTGCCAGCAGCTTGGGGAGGCCTGGGGAGACCCAGTACTTC.

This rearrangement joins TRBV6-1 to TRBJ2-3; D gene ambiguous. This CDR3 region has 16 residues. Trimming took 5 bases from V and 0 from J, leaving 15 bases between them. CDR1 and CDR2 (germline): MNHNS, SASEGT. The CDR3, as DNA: TGTGCCAGCAGTAATGGACCCCGTGCTAGCACAGATACGCAGTATTTT. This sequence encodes CASSNGPRASTDTQYF.

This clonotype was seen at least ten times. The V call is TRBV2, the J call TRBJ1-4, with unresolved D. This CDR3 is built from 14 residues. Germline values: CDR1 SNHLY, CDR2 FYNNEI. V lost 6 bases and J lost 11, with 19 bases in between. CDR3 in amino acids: CASRLSEASTKLFF. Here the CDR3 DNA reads TGTGCCAGCAGACTCAGCGAAGCCTCAACGAAACTGTTTTTT.

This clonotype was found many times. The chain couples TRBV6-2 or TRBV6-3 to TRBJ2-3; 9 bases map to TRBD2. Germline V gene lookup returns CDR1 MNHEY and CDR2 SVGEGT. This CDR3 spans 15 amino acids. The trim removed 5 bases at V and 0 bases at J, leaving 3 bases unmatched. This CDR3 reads CASSRLAVSTDTQYF. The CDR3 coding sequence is TGTGCCAGCAGTCGACTAGCGGTTAGCACAGATACGCAGTATTTT.

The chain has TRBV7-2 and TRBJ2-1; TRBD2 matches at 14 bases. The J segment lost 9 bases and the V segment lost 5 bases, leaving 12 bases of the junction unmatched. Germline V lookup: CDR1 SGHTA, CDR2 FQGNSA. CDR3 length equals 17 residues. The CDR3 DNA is TGTGCCAGCAGCACCACACCGGGACTAGCGGGAGCGGTTGAGCAGTTCTTC. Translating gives CASSTTPGLAGAVEQFF.

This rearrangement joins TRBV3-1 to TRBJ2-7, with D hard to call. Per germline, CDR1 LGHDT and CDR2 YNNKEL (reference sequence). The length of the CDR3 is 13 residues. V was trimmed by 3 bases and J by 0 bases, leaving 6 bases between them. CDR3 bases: TGTGCCAGCAGCCACCCGGCCTCCTACGAGCAGTACTTC. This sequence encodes CASSHPASYEQYF.

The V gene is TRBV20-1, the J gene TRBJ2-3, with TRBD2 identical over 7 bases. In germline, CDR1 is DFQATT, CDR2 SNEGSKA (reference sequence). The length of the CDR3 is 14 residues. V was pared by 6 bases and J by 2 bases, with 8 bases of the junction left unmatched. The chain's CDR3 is CSAISAGTTDTQYF. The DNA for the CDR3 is TGCAGTGCGATTTCAGCGGGAACCACAGATACGCAGTATTTT.

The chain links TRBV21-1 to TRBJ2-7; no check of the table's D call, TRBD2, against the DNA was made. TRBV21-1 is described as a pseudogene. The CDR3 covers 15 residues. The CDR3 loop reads CASSSPRSGPYEQYF. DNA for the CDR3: TGTGCCAGCAGCTCCCCTAGGAGCGGGCCCTACGAGCAGTACTTC.

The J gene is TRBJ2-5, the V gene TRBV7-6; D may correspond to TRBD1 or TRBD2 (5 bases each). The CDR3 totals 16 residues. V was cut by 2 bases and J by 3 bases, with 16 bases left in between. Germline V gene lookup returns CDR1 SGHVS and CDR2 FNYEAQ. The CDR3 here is CASSLNVGGAKETQYF. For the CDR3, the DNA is TGTGCCAGCAGCTTAAATGTTGGGGGTGCAAAAGAGACCCAGTACTTC.

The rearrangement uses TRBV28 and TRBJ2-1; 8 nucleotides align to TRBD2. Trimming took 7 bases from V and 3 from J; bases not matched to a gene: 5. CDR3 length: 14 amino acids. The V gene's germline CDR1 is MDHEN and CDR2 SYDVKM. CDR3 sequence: CASTIGGGYNEQFF. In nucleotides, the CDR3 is TGTGCCAGCACCATCGGGGGGGGCTACAATGAGCAGTTCTTC.

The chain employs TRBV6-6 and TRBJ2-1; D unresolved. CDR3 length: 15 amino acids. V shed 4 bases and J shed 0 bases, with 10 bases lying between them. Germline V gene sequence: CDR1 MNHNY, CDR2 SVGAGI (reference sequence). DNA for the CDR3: TGTGCCAGCAGTTCCGGGTCAAACTCCTACAATGAGCAGTTCTTC. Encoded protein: CASSSGSNSYNEQFF.

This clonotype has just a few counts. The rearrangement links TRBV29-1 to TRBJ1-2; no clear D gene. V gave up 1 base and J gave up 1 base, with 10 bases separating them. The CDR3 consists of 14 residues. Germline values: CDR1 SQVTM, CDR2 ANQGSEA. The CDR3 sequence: CSVEAIASNYGYTF. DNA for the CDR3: TGCAGCGTTGAAGCCATAGCGAGTAACTATGGCTACACCTTC. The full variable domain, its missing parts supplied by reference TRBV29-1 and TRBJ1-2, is SAVISQKPSRDICQRGTSLTIQCQVDSQVTMMFWYRQQPGQSLTLIATANQGSEATYESGFVIDKFPISRPNLTFSTLTVSNMSPEDSSIYLCSVEAIASNYGYTFGSGTRLTVV.

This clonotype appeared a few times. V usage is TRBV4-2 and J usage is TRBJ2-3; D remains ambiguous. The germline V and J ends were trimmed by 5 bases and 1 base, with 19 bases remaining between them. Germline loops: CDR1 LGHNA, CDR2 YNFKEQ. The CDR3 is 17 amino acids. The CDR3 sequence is CASSSPGGRHRTDTQYF. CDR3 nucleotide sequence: TGTGCCAGCAGCTCCCCGGGTGGGCGTCACCGCACAGATACGCAGTATTTT.

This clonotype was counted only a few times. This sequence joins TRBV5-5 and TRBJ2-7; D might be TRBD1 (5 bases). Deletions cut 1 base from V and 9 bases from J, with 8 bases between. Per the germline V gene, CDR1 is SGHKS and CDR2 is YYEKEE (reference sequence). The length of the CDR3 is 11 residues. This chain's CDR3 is CASSLWTPQYF. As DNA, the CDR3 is TGTGCCAGCAGCTTGTGGACACCGCAGTACTTC.

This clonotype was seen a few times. CDR3 sequence (DNA): TGTGCCAGCAGCCTTTCCGGGACTAGCGGGGAAATGGAGCAGTACTTC. This encodes CASSLSGTSGEMEQYF. The chain uses TRBV9 and TRBJ2-7, with 13 nucleotides matching TRBD2. Germline-derived CDR1 and CDR2 are SGDLS and YYNGEE. There are 16 residues in the CDR3. Unmatched junction bases numbered 11, after V lost 4 bases and J lost 7 bases.

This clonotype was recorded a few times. The CDR3 spells CASSPPGGYTEAFF. CDR3 sequence (DNA): TGTGCCAGCAGTCCCCCTGGGGGTTACACTGAAGCTTTCTTT. This chain connects TRBV12-3 or TRBV12-4 to TRBJ1-1; TRBD1 might be the D (5 bases). The CDR3 contains 14 residues. V was pared by 5 bases and J by 3 bases, with 13 bases between.

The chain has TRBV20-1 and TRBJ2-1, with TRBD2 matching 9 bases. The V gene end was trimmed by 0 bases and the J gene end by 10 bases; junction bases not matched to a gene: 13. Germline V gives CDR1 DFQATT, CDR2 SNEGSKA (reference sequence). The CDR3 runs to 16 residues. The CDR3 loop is CSARDPTSGLSGEQFF. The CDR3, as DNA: TGCAGTGCTAGAGATCCGACTAGCGGCCTTAGTGGGGAGCAGTTCTTC.

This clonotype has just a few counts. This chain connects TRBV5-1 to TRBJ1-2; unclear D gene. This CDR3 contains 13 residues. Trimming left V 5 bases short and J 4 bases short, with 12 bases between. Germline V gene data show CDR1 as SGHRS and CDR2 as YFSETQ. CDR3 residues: CASSPERTYGYTF. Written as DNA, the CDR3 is TGCGCCAGCAGTCCCGAGAGGACCTATGGCTACACCTTC.

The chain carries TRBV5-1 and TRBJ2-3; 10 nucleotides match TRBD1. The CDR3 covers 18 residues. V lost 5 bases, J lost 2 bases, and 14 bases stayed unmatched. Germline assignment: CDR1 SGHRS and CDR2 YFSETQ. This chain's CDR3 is CASSPGTGAAIITDTQYF. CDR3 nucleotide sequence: TGCGCCAGCAGTCCCGGGACAGGGGCTGCAATAATCACAGATACGCAGTATTTT.

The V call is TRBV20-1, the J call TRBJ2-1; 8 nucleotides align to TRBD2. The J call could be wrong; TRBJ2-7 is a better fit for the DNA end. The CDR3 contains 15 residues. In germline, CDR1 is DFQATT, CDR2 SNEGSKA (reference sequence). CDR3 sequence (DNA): TGCAGTGCTAGCCGGGGGGGCAGCTCCTACAATGAGCAGTACTTC. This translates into CSASRGGSSYNEQYF.

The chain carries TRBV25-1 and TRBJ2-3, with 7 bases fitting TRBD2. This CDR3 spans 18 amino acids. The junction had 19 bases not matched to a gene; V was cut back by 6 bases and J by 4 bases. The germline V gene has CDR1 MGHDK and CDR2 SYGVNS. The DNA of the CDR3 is TGTGCCAGCAGCCAACCTAGGACGGGGGGTCCCCGGGCAGATACGCAGTATTTT. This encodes CASSQPRTGGPRADTQYF.

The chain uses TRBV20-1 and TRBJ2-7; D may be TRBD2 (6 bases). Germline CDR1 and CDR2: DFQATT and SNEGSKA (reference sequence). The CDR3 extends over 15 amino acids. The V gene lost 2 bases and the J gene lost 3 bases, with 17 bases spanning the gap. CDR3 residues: CSARTLSGGVYEQYF. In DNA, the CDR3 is TGCAGTGCTAGAACCCTCAGCGGAGGGGTCTACGAGCAGTACTTC.

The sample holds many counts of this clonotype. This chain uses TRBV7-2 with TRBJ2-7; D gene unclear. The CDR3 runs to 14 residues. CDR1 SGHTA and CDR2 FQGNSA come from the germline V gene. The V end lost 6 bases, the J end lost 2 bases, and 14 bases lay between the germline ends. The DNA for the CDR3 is TGTGCCAGCAGGGATTTTGACGGCCCCTACGAGCAGTACTTC. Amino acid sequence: CASRDFDGPYEQYF.

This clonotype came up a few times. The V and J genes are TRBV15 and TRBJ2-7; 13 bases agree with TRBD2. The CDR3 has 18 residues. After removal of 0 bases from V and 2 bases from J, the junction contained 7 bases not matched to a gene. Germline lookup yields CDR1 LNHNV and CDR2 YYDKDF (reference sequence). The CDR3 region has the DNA TGTGCCACCAGCAGAGAGCTCGGGACTAGCGGGATCCCCTACGAGCAGTACTTC. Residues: CATSRELGTSGIPYEQYF.

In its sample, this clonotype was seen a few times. CDR3 residues: CSVRDRGLDTQYF. CDR3 DNA: TGCAGCGTGCGCGACAGGGGGCTAGATACGCAGTATTTT. The chain carries TRBV29-1 and TRBJ2-3, with 10 nucleotides matching TRBD1. Germline assignment: CDR1 SQVTM and CDR2 ANQGSEA. The CDR3 has 13 amino acids. The V gene end was trimmed by 6 bases and the J gene end by 5 bases; junction bases not matched to a gene: 5.

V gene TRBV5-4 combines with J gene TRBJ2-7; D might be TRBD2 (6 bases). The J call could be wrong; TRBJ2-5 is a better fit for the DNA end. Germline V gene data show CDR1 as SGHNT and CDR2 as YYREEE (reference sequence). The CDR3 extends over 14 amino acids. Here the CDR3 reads CASSLDEREETQYF. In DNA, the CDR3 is TGTGCCAGCAGCTTGGATGAGCGGGAAGAGACCCAGTACTTC.

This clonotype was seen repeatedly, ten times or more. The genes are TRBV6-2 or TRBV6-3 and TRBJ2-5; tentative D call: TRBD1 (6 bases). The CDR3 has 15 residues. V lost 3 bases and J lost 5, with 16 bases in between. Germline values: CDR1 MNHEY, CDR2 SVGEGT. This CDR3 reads CASSYYTGYGETQYF. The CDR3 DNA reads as TGTGCCAGCAGTTATTACACAGGGTATGGCGAGACCCAGTACTTC.

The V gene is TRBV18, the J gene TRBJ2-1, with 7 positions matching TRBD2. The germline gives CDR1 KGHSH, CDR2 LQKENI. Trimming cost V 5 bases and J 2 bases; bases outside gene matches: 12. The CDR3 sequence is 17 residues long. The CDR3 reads CASSTVSGGSPYNEQFF. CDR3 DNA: TGTGCCAGCTCAACCGTATCAGGCGGGAGCCCCTACAATGAGCAGTTCTTC.

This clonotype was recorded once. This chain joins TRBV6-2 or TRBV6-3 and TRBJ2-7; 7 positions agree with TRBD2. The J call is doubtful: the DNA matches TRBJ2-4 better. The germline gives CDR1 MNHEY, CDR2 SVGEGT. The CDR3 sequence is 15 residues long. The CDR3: CASCLRGVGKNIQYF. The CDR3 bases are TGTGCCAGCTGTCTACGGGGGGTGGGCAAAAACATTCAGTACTTC.

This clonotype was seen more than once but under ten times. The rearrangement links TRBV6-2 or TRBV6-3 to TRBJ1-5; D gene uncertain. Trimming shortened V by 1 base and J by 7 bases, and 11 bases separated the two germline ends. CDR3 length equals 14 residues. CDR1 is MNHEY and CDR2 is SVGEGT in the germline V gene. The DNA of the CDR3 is TGTGCCAGCAGTTACTGGGAGGGTAGCCAGCCCCAGCATTTT. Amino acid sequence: CASSYWEGSQPQHF.

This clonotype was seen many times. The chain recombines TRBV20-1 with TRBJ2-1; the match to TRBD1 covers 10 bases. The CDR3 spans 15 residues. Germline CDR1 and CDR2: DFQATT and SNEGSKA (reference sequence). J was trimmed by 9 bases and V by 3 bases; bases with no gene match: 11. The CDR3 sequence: CSASSAGQGRVEQFF. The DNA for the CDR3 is TGCAGTGCTAGCAGCGCGGGACAGGGGCGTGTTGAGCAGTTCTTC.

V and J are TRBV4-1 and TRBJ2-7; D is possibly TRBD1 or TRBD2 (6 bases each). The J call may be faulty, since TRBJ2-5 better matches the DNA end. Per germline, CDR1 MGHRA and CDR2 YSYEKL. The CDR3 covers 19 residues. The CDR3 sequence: CASSQHRDSSPLNQETQYF. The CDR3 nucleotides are TGCGCCAGCAGCCAACACAGGGACTCCTCTCCCCTTAACCAAGAGACCCAGTACTTC.